The 5 T cell receptor beta chains given below trace back to one sample, sequenced in a study of blood T cell repertoires in COVID-19. Some clones are missing from TCRdb's copy, which holds only in-frame ones; the method was immunoSEQ multiplex PCR. The data hold under 250,000 clones, with approximately 80% observed a single time. Specimen: peripheral blood. The receptors were sampled from a woman aged 18-35 years with acute or convalescent COVID-19.

The CDR3 sequence is CASSYFLTGGNSPLHF. DNA for the CDR3: TGTGCCAGCAGTTACTTTTTAACAGGGGGGAATTCACCCCTCCACTTT. The chain joins TRBV6-5 to TRBJ1-6, with 8 bases identical to TRBD1. J lost 7 bases, V lost 1 base, and 6 bases had no gene match. This CDR3 has 16 residues. Per germline, CDR1 MNHEY and CDR2 SVGAGI.

The genes are TRBV7-6 and TRBJ1-5, with 10 bases fitting TRBD1. Germline trimming cut 5 bases from V and 4 bases from J; bases unmatched to any gene: 5. The CDR3 runs to 15 residues. Per the germline V gene, CDR1 is SGHVS and CDR2 is FNYEAQ. For the CDR3, the DNA is TGTGCCAGCAGCCAGGGACAGGGGAGGAATCAGCCCCAGCATTTT. Encoded protein: CASSQGQGRNQPQHF.

This chain joins TRBV7-8 and TRBJ2-3, with D perhaps matching TRBD2 (6 bases). Germline V gives CDR1 SGHVS, CDR2 FQNEAQ. The CDR3 runs to 19 residues. Deletions cut 1 base from V and 3 bases from J, with 23 bases between. The CDR3 region has the DNA TGTGCCAGCAGCTTAGGGGCGCGCGGGAACGCACCGGGGACAGATACGCAGTATTTT. Its protein is CASSLGARGNAPGTDTQYF.

This chain uses TRBV30 with TRBJ2-7; D is perhaps TRBD1 (8 bases). CDR1 is GTSNPN and CDR2 is SVGIG in the germline V gene (reference sequence). This CDR3 is built from 12 residues. Trimming cost V 5 bases and J 6 bases, with 14 bases left between them. The CDR3 DNA is TGTGCCTGGTCACAGGGGGGGCCCGAGCAGTACTTC. This sequence encodes CAWSQGGPEQYF.

The chain joins TRBV5-6 to TRBJ1-3; 7 nucleotides align to TRBD1. The CDR3 runs 15 residues. The V segment lost 1 base and the J segment 2 bases; nucleotides outside the gene matches: 3. Germline lookup yields CDR1 SGHDT and CDR2 YYEEEE. CDR3 coding DNA: TGTGCCAGCAGCTTGTTTCAGGGGGCTGGAAACACCATATATTTT. Translating it yields CASSLFQGAGNTIYF.